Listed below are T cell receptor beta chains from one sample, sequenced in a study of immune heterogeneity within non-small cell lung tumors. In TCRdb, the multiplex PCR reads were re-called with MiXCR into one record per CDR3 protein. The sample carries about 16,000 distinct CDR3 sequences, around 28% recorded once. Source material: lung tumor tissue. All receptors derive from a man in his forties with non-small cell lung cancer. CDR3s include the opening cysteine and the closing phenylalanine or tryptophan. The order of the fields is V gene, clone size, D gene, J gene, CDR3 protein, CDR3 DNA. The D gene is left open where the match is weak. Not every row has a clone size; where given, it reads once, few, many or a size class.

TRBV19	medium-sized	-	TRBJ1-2	CASSQGMGSYGYTF	TGTGCCAGTAGTCAGGGGATGGGGAGCTATGGCTACACCTTC
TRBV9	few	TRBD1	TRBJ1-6	CASSVESGGASTLHF	TGTGCCAGCAGCGTAGAGTCAGGGGGCGCTTCAACCCTCCACTTT
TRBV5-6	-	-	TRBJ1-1	CASSLGGLGNTEAFF	TGTGCCAGCAGCTTGGGTGGGCTGGGGAACACTGAAGCTTTCTTT
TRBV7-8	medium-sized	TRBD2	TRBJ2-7	CASSLTGLAGYEQYF	TGTGCCAGCAGCTTAACGGGACTAGCGGGGTACGAGCAGTACTTC
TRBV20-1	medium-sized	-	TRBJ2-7	CSASSSRGTHYEQYF	TGCAGTGCTAGTAGTAGCAGGGGTACTCACTACGAGCAGTACTTC
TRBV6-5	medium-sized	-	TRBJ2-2	CASSYSISREDTGELFF	TGTGCCAGCAGTTACTCGATATCCAGGGAGGACACCGGGGAGCTGTTTTTT
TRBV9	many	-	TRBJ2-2	CARTGTPNTGELFF	TGTGCCAGAACCGGGACCCCGAACACCGGGGAGCTGTTTTTT
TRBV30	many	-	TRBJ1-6	CAAVPHGTSPLHF	TGTGCCGCGGTCCCCCACGGGACCTCACCCCTCCACTTT
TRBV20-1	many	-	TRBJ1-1	CSAKKGDEAFF	TGCAGTGCTAAAAAGGGCGATGAAGCTTTCTTT
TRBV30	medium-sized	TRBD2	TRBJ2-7	CAWTGRLAVTEQYF	TGTGCCTGGACCGGGAGGCTAGCGGTTACCGAGCAGTACTTC
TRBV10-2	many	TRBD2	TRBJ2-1	CASRIAGGTYNEQFF	TGCGCCAGCAGGATAGCGGGGGGAACCTACAATGAGCAGTTCTTC
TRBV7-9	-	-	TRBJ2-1	CASSFGVLALYNEQFF	TGTGCCAGCAGCTTTGGGGTCCTGGCGCTCTACAATGAGCAGTTCTTC
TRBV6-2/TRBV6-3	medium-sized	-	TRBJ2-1	CASRRGQEQFF	TGTGCCAGCAGACGTGGACAGGAGCAGTTCTTC
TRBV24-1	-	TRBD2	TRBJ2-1	CATSATSGSDNEQFF	TGTGCCACCAGTGCAACTAGCGGGAGTGACAATGAGCAGTTCTTC
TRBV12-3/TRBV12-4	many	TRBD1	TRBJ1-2	CASSFGTGHGYTF	TGTGCCAGCAGTTTTGGGACAGGGCATGGCTACACCTTC
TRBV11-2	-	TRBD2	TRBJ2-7	CPSSLAGGGLLYEQYF	TGTCCCAGCAGCTTAGCGGGGGGTGGGCTCCTTTACGAGCAGTACTTC
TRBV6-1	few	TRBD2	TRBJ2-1	CASVTSGRAVQQFF	TGTGCCAGCGTCACTAGCGGGAGGGCGGTGCAGCAGTTCTTC
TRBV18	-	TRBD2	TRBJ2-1	CASSPVAGRAAYDEQFF	TGTGCCAGCTCACCAGTAGCGGGGAGGGCGGCCTACGATGAGCAGTTCTTC
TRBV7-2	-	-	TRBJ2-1	CASSLAVAAYNEQFF	TGTGCCAGCAGCTTAGCGGTCGCAGCTTACAATGAGCAGTTCTTC
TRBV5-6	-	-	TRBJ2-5	CASSLRETQYF	TGTGCCAGCAGCTTGAGGGAGACCCAGTACTTC
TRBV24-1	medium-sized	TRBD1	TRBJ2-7	CATSRQGGDEQYF	TGTGCCACCAGCCGACAGGGGGGCGACGAGCAGTACTTC
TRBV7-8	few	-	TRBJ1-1	CASSGGINTEAFF	TGTGCCAGCAGCGGTGGGATCAACACTGAAGCTTTCTTT
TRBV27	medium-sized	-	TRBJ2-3	CASSSPSVSTDTQYF	TGTGCCAGCAGTTCCCCTAGCGTAAGCACAGATACGCAGTATTTT
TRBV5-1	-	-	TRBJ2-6	CASSLHRASGANVLTF	TGCGCCAGCAGCTTGCACCGGGCATCTGGGGCCAACGTCCTCACTTTC
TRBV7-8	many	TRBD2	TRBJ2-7	CASSLEASGSGEQYF	TGTGCCAGCAGCTTAGAGGCTAGCGGGAGTGGCGAGCAGTACTTC
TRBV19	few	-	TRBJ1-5	CASSFKRTSGRQPQHF	TGTGCCAGTAGTTTCAAAAGGACGTCCGGACGGCAGCCCCAGCATTTT
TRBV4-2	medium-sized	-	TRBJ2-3	CASSQEPSGTDTQYF	TGTGCCAGCAGCCAAGAGCCTAGCGGCACAGATACGCAGTATTTT
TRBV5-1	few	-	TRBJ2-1	CASSYVYNEQFF	TGCGCCAGCAGTTATGTGTATAATGAGCAGTTCTTC
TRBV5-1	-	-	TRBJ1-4	CASSIGGSPNEKLFF	TGCGCCAGCAGCATAGGCGGGAGCCCTAATGAAAAACTGTTTTTT
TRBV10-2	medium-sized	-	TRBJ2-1	CASSEIEQFF	TGCGCCAGCAGTGAAATTGAGCAGTTCTTC
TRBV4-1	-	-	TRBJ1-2	CASSQGPGRHYGYTF	TGCGCCAGCAGCCAAGGGCCAGGGCGTCACTATGGCTACACCTTC
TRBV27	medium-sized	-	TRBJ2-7	CASRTGGKSHEQYF	TGTGCCAGCAGGACCGGGGGAAAAAGCCACGAGCAGTACTTC
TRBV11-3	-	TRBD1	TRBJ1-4	CASSAQGRDEKLFF	TGTGCCAGCAGCGCACAGGGGCGGGATGAAAAACTGTTTTTT
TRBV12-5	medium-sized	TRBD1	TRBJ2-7	CASGWTGLNEQYF	TGTGCTAGTGGTTGGACAGGGCTCAACGAGCAGTACTTC
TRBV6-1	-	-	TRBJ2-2	CASSPTWGDTGELFF	TGTGCCAGCAGTCCAACTTGGGGGGACACCGGGGAGCTGTTTTTT
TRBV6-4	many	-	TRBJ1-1	CASSARLNTEAFF	TGTGCCAGCAGTGCCAGACTGAACACTGAAGCTTTCTTT